These T cell receptor beta chains were read from a single sample in a study of T cell responses to AZD1222 COVID-19 vaccine. Generated by immunoSEQ multiplex PCR, the TCRdb table keeps only in-frame clones and is missing some. The table has about 100,000 clones, around 87% seen once. Sequenced here: peripheral blood, sampled on day 0 of MenACWY control vaccination. These TCRs come from an adult in good health. CDR3s include the opening cysteine and the closing phenylalanine or tryptophan.

J	V	CDR3
TRBJ1-2	TRBV28	CASTDRYGYTF
TRBJ2-1	TRBV19	CASSSMTGSMSYNEQFF
TRBJ1-2	TRBV29-1	CSVDKGSGGYTF
TRBJ2-1	TRBV5-5	CAVARRNTAGSSYNEQFF
TRBJ1-5	TRBV7-2	CASSFRTGGDQPQHF
TRBJ1-1	TRBV15	CATSRAGWYMNTEAFF
TRBJ1-2	TRBV6-1	CASSQRQDQTTGYTF
TRBJ1-2	TRBV28	CASSSGGGVNYGYTF
TRBJ2-3	TRBV23-1	CASWQDLPRTDTQYF
TRBJ1-6	TRBV7-3	CASSLRDRDTSPLHF
TRBJ1-2	TRBV6-1	CASREAGTGQNYGYTF
TRBJ1-2	TRBV4-1	CASSRGQGPASGYTF
TRBJ2-3	TRBV14	CASSLETDPVTDTQYF
TRBJ1-1	TRBV28	CASSLGANTEAFF
TRBJ2-2	TRBV7-6	CASSFGGQGNTGELFF
TRBJ1-4	TRBV7-9	CASTKGRLRNEKLFF
TRBJ1-1	TRBV19	CASSGTVNTEAFF
TRBJ2-7	TRBV7-2	CASSPPLGLAGVYEQYF
TRBJ2-5	TRBV11-2	CASSLGQEETQYF
TRBJ1-6	TRBV6-5	CATRARRLPNSPLHF
TRBJ1-6	TRBV4-2	CASSRRGQIENSPLHF
TRBJ2-3	TRBV24-1	CATTSGSEGDTQYF
TRBJ1-2	TRBV11-2	CASSFEGLYGYTF
TRBJ1-2	TRBV19	CASCNRGNYGYTF
TRBJ2-1	TRBV5-1	CASSSGLGGNEQFF
TRBJ2-5	TRBV4-2	CASSQGVEGGMGGETQYF
TRBJ2-1	TRBV19	CASSIGGPGSSYNEQFF
TRBJ1-2	TRBV5-1	CASSRENYGYTF
TRBJ2-7	TRBV4-3	CASSQDPGRESEQYF
TRBJ2-3	TRBV5-1	CASSFGKGSDTQYF
TRBJ2-3	TRBV2	CASLRGPTDTQYF
TRBJ1-5	TRBV19	CASSIPGQGANQPQHF
TRBJ2-1	TRBV4-1	CASRRYSGGEKNEQFF
TRBJ1-5	TRBV15	CATSRDLGGSGNQPQHF
TRBJ2-3	TRBV6-5	CASSNVPTDTQYF
TRBJ2-3	TRBV27	CASSFLGFSGRPDTQYF
TRBJ2-3	TRBV6-2/TRBV6-3	CASSYSSGPRGDTQYF
TRBJ1-3	TRBV9	CASSVKGYDYSGNTIYF
TRBJ1-2	TRBV27	CASSQGNGYGYTF
TRBJ2-7	TRBV4-3	CASSQALAGYEQYF
TRBJ2-7	TRBV30	CAWKMTGTFYEQYF
TRBJ1-1	TRBV6-5	CASSSRSGITEAFF
TRBJ2-7	TRBV21-1	CASSTPLWRETYEQYF
TRBJ1-2	TRBV25-1	CASSESKDVVYGYTF
TRBJ1-4	TRBV7-9	CASSPTGLNEKLFF
TRBJ2-5	TRBV28	CASSPDSRGTQYF
TRBJ1-4	TRBV30	CAWRLPWTGAEKLFF
TRBJ1-1	TRBV28	CASSLAQGVSEAFF
TRBJ2-3	TRBV6-2/TRBV6-3	CASSYSGADTQYF
TRBJ2-3	TRBV30	CAGGLGIPTDTQYF
TRBJ2-2	TRBV13	CASSWGGRSTGELFF